These 17 T cell receptor beta chains originate from one sample sequenced in a study of shared clonotypes between healthy human individuals. TCRdb's copy holds only in-frame clones and misses some; the assay was immunoSEQ multiplex PCR. The data contain 1.5 million to 1.9 million clones, about 98% of them seen just once; the ten biggest clones take up around 0.47%. Sequenced sample: naive CD4+ T cells sorted from blood. Subset noted: CD45RA+ positively selected. Receptors were obtained from a man under 40 in good health.

This clone was counted once. The chain has TRBV28 and TRBJ1-1; 9 nucleotides align to TRBD1. The germline gives CDR1 MDHEN, CDR2 SYDVKM. The CDR3 runs 14 residues. The trim removed 8 bases at V and 8 bases at J, leaving 12 bases unmatched. DNA for the CDR3: TGTGCCAGCTGGAGGGGACCGGGACAGGGAGAAGCTTTCTTT. Translation gives CASWRGPGQGEAFF.

This chain joins TRBV10-3 and TRBJ1-3; D call uncertain. The germline V gene encodes CDR1 ENHRY and CDR2 SYGVKD. Trimming took off 2 bases at V and 4 bases at J, with 6 bases between the two ends. The CDR3 is 13 residues long. CDR3 sequence: CAISEARGNTIYF. For the CDR3, the DNA is TGTGCCATCAGTGAGGCGAGGGGAAACACCATATATTTT.

The chain is built from TRBV5-5 and TRBJ2-1, with TRBD2 identical over 10 bases. Unmatched junction bases numbered 12, after V lost 4 bases and J lost 8 bases. CDR1 is SGHKS, CDR2 YYEKEE, per germline (reference sequence). CDR3 size: 16 residues. The CDR3 loop reads CASSPGGGLAFYEQFF. The DNA of the CDR3 is TGTGCCAGCAGCCCCGGGGGGGGACTAGCGTTCTATGAGCAGTTCTTC.

CDR3 bases: TGTGCCAGCGCACAGCTGAGCTCCTACGAGCAGTACTTC. Amino acid sequence: CASAQLSSYEQYF. The chain combines TRBV6-1 with TRBJ2-7; D gene unclear. From germline, CDR1 is MNHNS and CDR2 SASEGT. Trimming removed 8 bases at V and 0 bases at J, with 11 bases between. The length of the CDR3 is 13 residues.

This clone was seen just once. J is TRBJ2-5 and V is TRBV2; D gene uncertain. The CDR3 consists of 13 residues. V was clipped by 1 base and J by 4 bases, with 7 bases between them. Germline V gene data show CDR1 as SNHLY and CDR2 as FYNNEI. The CDR3: CASSEVPGETQYF. The CDR3 DNA reads as TGTGCCAGCAGTGAAGTCCCGGGAGAGACCCAGTACTTC.

In DNA form, the CDR3 reads TGTGCCAGCAGTTTAATGGGGAAACTTCAGTACTTC. It translates to CASSLMGKLQYF. This chain connects TRBV28 to TRBJ2-4, with D uncertain. The CDR3 spans 12 residues. Per germline, CDR1 MDHEN and CDR2 SYDVKM. V dropped 2 bases and J dropped 11 bases, with 10 bases sitting between them. The full variable domain, with the rest looked up from reference TRBV28 and TRBJ2-4, is DVKVTQSSRYLVKRTGEKVFLECVQDMDHENMFWYRQDPGLGLRLIYFSYDVKMKEKGDIPEGYSVSREKKERFSLILESASTNQTSMYLCASSLMGKLQYFGAGTRLSVL.

The chain uses TRBV6-5 and TRBJ2-5; D is undetermined. Germline-derived CDR1 and CDR2 are MNHEY and SVGAGI. This CDR3 has 13 residues. Trimming pared 5 bases from V and 2 bases from J, leaving 9 bases between. CDR3 nucleotides: TGTGCCAGCAGTCCGGCGTTTCAAGAGACCCAGTACTTC. This gives the protein CASSPAFQETQYF.

Only a few counts were recorded for this clone. The chain is built from TRBV2 and TRBJ2-1; the match to TRBD2 covers 9 bases. V shed 2 bases and J 4 bases; nucleotides not matched to a gene: 3. The CDR3 loop spans 15 amino acids. Germline CDR1 reads SNHLY; CDR2 reads FYNNEI. The CDR3: CASSESGRRYNEQFF. In DNA form, the CDR3 reads TGTGCCAGCAGTGAAAGCGGGAGGCGGTACAATGAGCAGTTCTTC.

In this sample, this clone turned up once. The chain links TRBV6-6 to TRBJ2-7, with TRBD2 identical over 9 bases. This CDR3 has 14 amino acids. V shed 9 bases, J shed 5 bases, and the junction held 11 bases outside the gene matches. Germline CDR1 is MNHNY and CDR2 is SVGAGI (reference sequence). CDR3: CASTRTSAGHEQYF. In DNA, the CDR3 is TGTGCCAGTACCCGGACTAGCGCCGGCCACGAGCAGTACTTC.

CDR3 sequence reads: CATSRGDSSYNEQFF. The DNA of the CDR3 is TGTGCCACCAGCAGAGGAGACAGCTCCTACAATGAGCAGTTCTTC. This chain connects TRBV15 to TRBJ2-1, with a weak D call TRBD1 (5 bases). This CDR3 comprises 15 residues. V was trimmed by 1 base and J by 0 bases, leaving 7 bases between them. CDR1 is LNHNV, CDR2 YYDKDF, per germline (reference sequence).

This chain joins TRBV5-1 and TRBJ2-7; maybe TRBD2 (6 bases). V dropped 0 bases and J dropped 3 bases, with 10 bases sitting between them. This CDR3 contains 14 residues. The germline V gene encodes CDR1 SGHRS and CDR2 YFSETQ. The DNA of the CDR3 is TGCGCCAGCAGCTTGGGACTAGACCTCTACGAGCAGTACTTC. As protein: CASSLGLDLYEQYF.

This chain connects TRBV5-1 to TRBJ2-1, with 12 bases lining up with TRBD2. Trimming cost V 5 bases and J 10 bases; bases outside gene matches: 7. Germline V gene data show CDR1 as SGHRS and CDR2 as YFSETQ. CDR3 length: 14 amino acids. CDR3 coding DNA: TGCGCCAGCAGGAAGACTAGCGGGAGTAACGAGCAGTTCTTC. Its protein is CASRKTSGSNEQFF.

Concerning this clone itself: This same CDR3 is encoded by further DNA sequences in the sample. The CDR3, as DNA: TGTGCCAGCAGCGTAGGGCAGGGAAATGAAAAACTGTTTTTT. It translates to CASSVGQGNEKLFF. The gene calls are TRBV9 and TRBJ1-4, with D tentatively TRBD1 (5 bases). CDR1 and CDR2 from the germline V gene are SGDLS and YYNGEE. Trimming stripped 0 bases from V and 5 bases from J, with 8 bases between. This CDR3 is built from 14 residues.

The chain couples TRBV19 to TRBJ2-7; TRBD1 agrees at 9 bases. V lost 10 bases to trimming and J lost 5 bases; unmatched junction nucleotides: 12. From germline, CDR1 is LNHDA and CDR2 SQIVND (reference sequence). The CDR3 spans 14 residues. CDR3 sequence: CATSGGQGPHEQYF. In DNA, the CDR3 is TGTGCCACTTCCGGGGGACAGGGACCCCACGAGCAGTACTTC.

The rearrangement uses TRBV18 and TRBJ1-1; D not resolved. The CDR3 is made up of 15 amino acids. Trimming cost V 2 bases and J 1 base, with 11 bases left between them. Germline-derived CDR1 and CDR2 are KGHSH and LQKENI. CDR3 sequence reads: CASSPEREKNTEAFF. In nucleotides, the CDR3 is TGTGCCAGCTCACCAGAGAGAGAGAAGAACACTGAAGCTTTCTTT.

The gene calls are TRBV29-1 and TRBJ2-3, with D hard to call. Trimming cost V 3 bases and J 8 bases, with 9 bases left between them. This CDR3 spans 11 amino acids. Germline V lookup: CDR1 SQVTM, CDR2 ANQGSEA. CDR3 loop: CSVDPPPTQYF. In DNA form, the CDR3 reads TGCAGCGTTGACCCCCCCCCTACGCAGTATTTT.

The V and J genes are TRBV29-1 and TRBJ1-1; possible D gene TRBD1, 5 bases. V lost 8 bases and J 0 bases, leaving 13 bases between the germline ends. The CDR3 sequence is 13 residues long. Germline CDR1 reads SQVTM; CDR2 reads ANQGSEA. This chain's CDR3 is CSSADRMNTEAFF. The CDR3 DNA reads TGCAGCTCCGCCGACAGAATGAACACTGAAGCTTTCTTT.